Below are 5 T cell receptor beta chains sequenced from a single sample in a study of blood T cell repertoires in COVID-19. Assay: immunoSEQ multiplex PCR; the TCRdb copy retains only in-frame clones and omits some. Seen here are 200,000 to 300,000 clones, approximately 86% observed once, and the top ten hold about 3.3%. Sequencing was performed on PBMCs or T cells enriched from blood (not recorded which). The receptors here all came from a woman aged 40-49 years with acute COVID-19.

The DNA for the CDR3 is TGTGCCAGCAATAACAGGGGACCCAACACCGGGGAGCTGTTTTTT. This codes for CASNNRGPNTGELFF. The chain carries TRBV6-5 and TRBJ2-2; 7 bases fit TRBD1. There are 15 residues in the CDR3. CDR1 and CDR2 from the germline V gene are MNHEY and SVGAGI. V lost 7 bases, J lost 2 bases, and 7 bases stayed unmatched.

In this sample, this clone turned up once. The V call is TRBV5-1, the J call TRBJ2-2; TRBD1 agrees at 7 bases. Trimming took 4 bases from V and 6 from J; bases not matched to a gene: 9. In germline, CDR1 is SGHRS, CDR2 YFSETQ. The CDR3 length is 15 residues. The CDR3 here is CASSLTGKEAGELFF. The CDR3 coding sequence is TGCGCCAGCAGCCTGACAGGGAAAGAGGCCGGGGAGCTGTTTTTT.

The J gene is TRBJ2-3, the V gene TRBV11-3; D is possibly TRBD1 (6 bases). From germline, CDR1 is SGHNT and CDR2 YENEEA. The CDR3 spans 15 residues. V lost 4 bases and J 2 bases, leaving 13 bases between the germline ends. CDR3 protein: CASSYTTGLTDTQYF. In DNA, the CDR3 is TGTGCCAGCAGCTATACTACAGGGCTCACAGATACGCAGTATTTT.

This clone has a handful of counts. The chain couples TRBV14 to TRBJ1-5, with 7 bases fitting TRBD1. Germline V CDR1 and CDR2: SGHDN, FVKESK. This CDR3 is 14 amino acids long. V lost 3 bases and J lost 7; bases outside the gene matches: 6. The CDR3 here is CASSHDRATQPQHF. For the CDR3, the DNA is TGTGCCAGCAGCCATGACAGGGCTACCCAGCCCCAGCATTTT.

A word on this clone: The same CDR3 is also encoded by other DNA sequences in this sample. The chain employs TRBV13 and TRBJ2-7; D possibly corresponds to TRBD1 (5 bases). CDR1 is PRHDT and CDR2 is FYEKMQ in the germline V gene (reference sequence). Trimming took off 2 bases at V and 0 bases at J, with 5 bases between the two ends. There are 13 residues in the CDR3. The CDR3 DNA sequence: TGTGCCAGCAGCTTACAGGGCTCCTACGAGCAGTACTTC. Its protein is CASSLQGSYEQYF.